The entry that follows covers one TCR beta chain sequence. The antigen is undetermined. The data belong to a study of metastatic and nonmetastatic thyroid tumors. Study overall: The comparison covered peripheral blood and tumor or nodule tissue in malignant and benign thyroid patients.

In the original workflow: A classifier of distant metastasis in papillary thyroid cancer was built from CDR3 differences (across clinicopathological groups). TCRdb ran MiXCR on the PCR reads. For this entry, the V and J calls and clone size follow TCRdb and not the study's own pipeline. The data hold roughly 14,000 clones, with approximately 30% observed a single time. Germline V gene data show CDR1 as SGHNT and CDR2 as YYREEE (reference sequence). The CDR3 runs 14 residues. With V trimmed by 2 bases and J by 2 bases, 4 bases remained unmatched. Findings and limits, study-wide: Significantly higher TCR beta diversity was reportedly seen in malignant thyroid tumors than benign nodules, in blood and tumor.

Patients had received no treatment of any kind before thyroid surgery. Sequences were obtained from tumor tissue. The chain is built from TRBV5-4 and TRBJ2-7; TRBD1 agrees at 7 bases. The TCR sequence derives from a female donor with papillary thyroid cancer or a benign thyroid nodule (not recorded which). Some clones in this sample may be carry-over from other donors' samples. CDR3 region: CASSFYRGTYEQYF. The CDR3 DNA reads as TGTGCCAGCAGCTTTTACAGGGGAACCTACGAGCAGTACTTC.